The entry below gives a single TCR beta chain sequence along with its context. The CDR3 extends over 13 amino acids. CDR1 is MGHDK and CDR2 is SYGVNS in the germline V gene. V was pared by 0 bases and J by 5 bases, with 4 bases between. The data originate from a study of Ad26.COV2.S vaccination and SARS-CoV-2 variants. Treatment indicated: approximately 18 received Ad26.COV2.S at low or high dose, single or two shots; five or six received placebo; per-sample allocation not given. Specimens were obtained on day 63 following the first vaccine or placebo injection. Here immunoSEQ multiplex PCR was the method, and the copy in TCRdb shows in-frame clones only, minus some. The data contain 300,000 to 350,000 clones, roughly 90% of them singletons.

The rearrangement uses TRBV25-1 and TRBJ2-2; D gene uncertain. Sample: peripheral blood, taken in a trial of Ad26.COV2.S vaccine versus placebo. This sequence originates from a person aged 18-65 years who received the Ad26.COV2.S COVID-19 vaccine or a placebo. The CDR3, as DNA: TGTGCCAGCAGTGAATATCGAACCGGGGAGCTGTTTTTT. This codes for CASSEYRTGELFF. The full variable domain, rest sourced from reference TRBV25-1 and TRBJ2-2, is EADIYQTPRYLVIGTGKKITLECSQTMGHDKMYWYQQDPGMELHLIHYSYGVNSTEKGDLSSESTVSRIRTEHFPLTLESARPSHTSQYLCASSEYRTGELFFGEGSRLTVL.